One sample yielded the 4 T cell receptor beta chains listed below, sequenced in a study of cytomegalovirus exposure and HLA in healthy donors. The primer mix had 60 Vbeta and 13 Jbeta primers. TCRdb keeps only in-frame clones here, not all; method: immunoSEQ multiplex PCR. Among a few hundred thousand clones listed, around 90% were seen once. The sequenced material came from PBMCs. These receptors all stem from a woman under 30 in good health and CMV-seronegative.

The chain recombines TRBV29-1 with TRBJ2-3; perhaps TRBD1 as D (6 bases). Trimming removed 7 bases from V and 1 base from J, with 12 bases in between. The V gene's germline CDR1 is SQVTM and CDR2 ANQGSEA. The CDR3 length is 13 residues. The CDR3 coding sequence is TGCAGCGCTACAGGGACGCGCACAGATACGCAGTATTTT. Protein sequence: CSATGTRTDTQYF.

This chain uses TRBV28 with TRBJ2-7, with a weak D call TRBD1 (6 bases). V was trimmed by 9 bases and J by 3 bases, leaving 12 bases between them. This CDR3 is 12 amino acids long. The germline V gene has CDR1 MDHEN and CDR2 SYDVKM. The CDR3 sequence is CASTDRLYEQYF. The CDR3 DNA reads as TGTGCCAGTACGGACAGACTCTACGAGCAGTACTTC.

The rearrangement links TRBV7-9 to TRBJ1-6; unclear D gene. The germline V gene has CDR1 SEHNR and CDR2 FQNEAQ (reference sequence). V was cut by 3 bases and J by 9 bases, with 9 bases left in between. The CDR3 loop spans 13 amino acids. The CDR3 nucleotides are TGTGCCAGCAGCTTTGAAAAGAGTTCACCCCTCCACTTT. It yields the protein CASSFEKSSPLHF.

The chain recombines TRBV19 with TRBJ1-2; a possible D gene is TRBD1 (5 bases). The V end was cut by 1 base, the J end by 5 bases, with 17 bases between. Germline V gene sequence: CDR1 LNHDA, CDR2 SQIVND (reference sequence). The CDR3 runs to 16 residues. CDR3 coding DNA: TGTGCCAGTAGTATAGCGGGGGGATCAAGTGGATATGGCTACACCTTC. Protein sequence: CASSIAGGSSGYGYTF.